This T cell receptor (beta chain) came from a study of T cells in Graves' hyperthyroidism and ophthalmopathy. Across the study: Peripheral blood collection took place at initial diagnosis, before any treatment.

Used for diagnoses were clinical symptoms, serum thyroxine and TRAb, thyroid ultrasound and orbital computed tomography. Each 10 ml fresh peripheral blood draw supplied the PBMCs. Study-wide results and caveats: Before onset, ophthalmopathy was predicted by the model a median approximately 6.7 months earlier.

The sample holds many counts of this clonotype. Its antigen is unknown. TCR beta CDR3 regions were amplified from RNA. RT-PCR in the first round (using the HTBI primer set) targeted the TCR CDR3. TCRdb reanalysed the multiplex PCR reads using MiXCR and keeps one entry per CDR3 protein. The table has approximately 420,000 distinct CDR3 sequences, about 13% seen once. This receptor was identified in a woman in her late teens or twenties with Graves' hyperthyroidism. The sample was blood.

The CDR3 nucleotides are TGTGCCAGCAGTCAACCGGGACTAGCGGGAGGCACAGATACGCAGTATTTT. As protein: CASSQPGLAGGTDTQYF. The genes are TRBV6-2 or TRBV6-3 and TRBJ2-3; 14 bases match TRBD2. J lost 1 base, V lost 5 bases, and 5 bases had no gene match. This CDR3 has 17 amino acids. CDR1 is MNHEY and CDR2 is SVGEGT in the germline V gene.